What follows are 3 T cell receptor beta chains derived from one specimen sequenced in a study of TIL therapy for anti-PD-1-resistant metastatic lung cancer. The immunoSEQ assay was v3. The data were produced by immunoSEQ multiplex PCR, yet TCRdb's version contains in-frame clones alone and is incomplete. Among under 100,000 clones, just over 65% were seen once, and the ten largest hold about 10%. The sample's time point: pre-treatment sample, taken before nivolumab and TIL therapy. The tumor samples were excised metastases, mostly pleural nodules or supraclavicular lymph nodes. Source: tumor tissue, taken at baseline. All receptors come from a person between 25 and 79 years old with non-small cell lung cancer.

CDR3 region: CASSFATSGSASYEQYF. CDR3 DNA sequence: TGTGCCAGCAGCTTTGCGACTAGCGGGAGCGCCTCCTACGAGCAGTACTTC. The chain combines TRBV5-5 with TRBJ2-7, with 12 bases that match TRBD2. This CDR3 has 17 amino acids. Trimming removed 2 bases from V and 0 bases from J; junction bases left unmatched: 6. CDR1 is SGHKS and CDR2 is YYEKEE in the germline V gene (reference sequence).

The chain uses TRBV5-6 and TRBJ2-3; TRBD1 is a possible D gene (5 bases). Germline loops: CDR1 SGHDT, CDR2 YYEEEE. V lost 0 bases and J lost 8, with 16 bases in between. The CDR3 contains 15 residues. CDR3 DNA: TGTGCCAGCAGCTTGGGACAGCCCTCTAAGGCTACGCAGTATTTT. This codes for CASSLGQPSKATQYF.

This clone was detected once. This chain links TRBV6-1 with TRBJ2-7; tentatively, D is TRBD1 or TRBD2 (5 bases each). The CDR3 extends over 16 amino acids. The germline V and J ends were trimmed by 3 bases and 6 bases, with 21 bases remaining between them. Looked up from germline, CDR1 is MNHNS and CDR2 is SASEGT. The DNA for the CDR3 is TGTGCCAGCAGTGAGAGGACCGCTGGGGGAACTGGCGAGCAGTACTTC. It codes for CASSERTAGGTGEQYF.